These 10 T cell receptor beta chains were all obtained from the same sample, sequenced in a study of CD8 T cells in ankylosing spondylitis. Study conclusions and caveats: For ankylosing spondylitis blood, a TCR beta motif of under ten highly homologous variants appeared characteristic.

No antigen has been identified for these receptors. Via MiXCR, TCRdb re-called the 5' RACE reads, giving one row per CDR3 protein. The sample comprises fewer than 500,000 distinct CDR3 sequences, approximately 26% of which are singletons, and 0.89% rests with the top ten. Sequenced: blood, either unsorted or a sorted T cell fraction (not recorded which). The receptors come from a male donor with ankylosing spondylitis.

This rearrangement joins TRBV6-5 to TRBJ2-1, with TRBD2 identical over 13 bases. Germline CDR1 is MNHEY and CDR2 is SVGAGI. The CDR3 covers 17 residues. The V and J ends lost 4 bases and 1 base, in that order; junction bases with no gene match: 4. The CDR3 DNA sequence: TGTGCCAGCAGTTTCGGACTAGCGGGAGCATCCTACAATGAGCAGTTCTTC. It codes for CASSFGLAGASYNEQFF.

DNA of the CDR3: TGCAGTGCAATAGCGGCGGGGGGTTACAATGAGCAGTTCTTC. Its protein product is CSAIAAGGYNEQFF. The chain uses TRBV20-1 and TRBJ2-1, with 8 bases lining up with TRBD2. V lost 6 bases to trimming and J lost 4 bases; unmatched junction nucleotides: 8. Germline CDR1 is DFQATT and CDR2 is SNEGSKA (reference sequence). This CDR3 is built from 14 residues.

The gene calls are TRBV20-1 and TRBJ2-2, with D possibly matching TRBD2 (6 bases). Looked up from germline, CDR1 is DFQATT and CDR2 is SNEGSKA (reference sequence). This CDR3 comprises 17 residues. The V and J ends lost 6 bases and 5 bases respectively, with 25 bases between them. The CDR3 DNA reads TGCAGTGCCAAACCTGGGAGGACACAAGGATGGACCGGGGAGCTGTTTTTT. This gives the protein CSAKPGRTQGWTGELFF.

The V gene is TRBV20-1, the J gene TRBJ2-1; weak D call: TRBD1 (6 bases). The V gene lost 5 bases and the J gene lost 6 bases, with 11 bases spanning the gap. Germline V gives CDR1 DFQATT, CDR2 SNEGSKA (reference sequence). The CDR3 contains 12 residues. As DNA, the CDR3 is TGCAGTGCTGGACCACAGGGCAATGAGCAGTTCTTC. Protein product: CSAGPQGNEQFF.

Only one count was recorded for this clonotype. The gene calls are TRBV14 and TRBJ2-4; 8 nucleotides match TRBD1. In germline, CDR1 is SGHDN, CDR2 FVKESK. V dropped 5 bases and J dropped 7; count of bases not matched to a gene: 7. The CDR3 is 14 residues long. CDR3 DNA sequence: TGTGCCAGCAGCAACAGGGGGATGAGGAACATTCAGTACTTC. Translated: CASSNRGMRNIQYF.

V and J are TRBV5-1 and TRBJ2-3, with TRBD1 matching 7 bases. With 7 bases clipped from V and 2 bases from J, the junction kept 4 bases outside the gene matches. Looked up from germline, CDR1 is SGHRS and CDR2 is YFSETQ. The CDR3 totals 13 residues. The CDR3 nucleotides read TGCGCCAGCCAGGGACAGTCCACAGATACGCAGTATTTT. It yields the protein CASQGQSTDTQYF.

This clonotype was seen a few times. V is TRBV5-1 and J is TRBJ2-7; 8 bases map to TRBD2. From germline, CDR1 is SGHRS and CDR2 YFSETQ. This CDR3 has 14 residues. The V and J ends lost 3 bases and 6 bases, in that order; junction bases with no gene match: 8. DNA of the CDR3: TGCGCCAGCAGCTCCACAAGCGGGAGTTCCGAGCAGTACTTC. Translated, it gives CASSSTSGSSEQYF.

V is TRBV29-1 and J is TRBJ2-3; TRBD1 or TRBD2 may be the D gene (5 bases each). The germline gives CDR1 SQVTM, CDR2 ANQGSEA. The CDR3 consists of 13 residues. This CDR3 reads CTVPGPPPDTQYF. The DNA for the CDR3 is TGCACCGTACCGGGACCTCCCCCAGATACGCAGTATTTT.

The V call is TRBV18, the J call TRBJ1-1, with D unclear. Germline V gene data show CDR1 as KGHSH and CDR2 as LQKENI. The CDR3 has 13 residues. Trimming removed 0 bases from V and 6 bases from J, with 8 bases in between. The CDR3 DNA reads as TGTGCCAGCTCACCACCGGTAGCACCTGAAGCTTTCTTT. Protein: CASSPPVAPEAFF. The full variable domain, completed using reference TRBV18 and TRBJ1-1, is NAGVMQNPRHLVRRRGQEARLRCSPMKGHSHVYWYRQLPEEGLKFMVYLQKENIIDESGMPKERFSAEFPKEGPSILRIQQVVRGDSAAYFCASSPPVAPEAFFGQGTRLTVV.

J is TRBJ1-4 and V is TRBV20-1; tentatively, D is TRBD1 (6 bases). V was cut by 3 bases and J by 5 bases, with 10 bases left in between. Germline lookup yields CDR1 DFQATT and CDR2 SNEGSKA (reference sequence). The CDR3 contains 13 residues. CDR3 sequence (DNA): TGCAGTGCTAGGGGCAGGGGAAATGAAAAACTGTTTTTT. Encoded protein: CSARGRGNEKLFF.